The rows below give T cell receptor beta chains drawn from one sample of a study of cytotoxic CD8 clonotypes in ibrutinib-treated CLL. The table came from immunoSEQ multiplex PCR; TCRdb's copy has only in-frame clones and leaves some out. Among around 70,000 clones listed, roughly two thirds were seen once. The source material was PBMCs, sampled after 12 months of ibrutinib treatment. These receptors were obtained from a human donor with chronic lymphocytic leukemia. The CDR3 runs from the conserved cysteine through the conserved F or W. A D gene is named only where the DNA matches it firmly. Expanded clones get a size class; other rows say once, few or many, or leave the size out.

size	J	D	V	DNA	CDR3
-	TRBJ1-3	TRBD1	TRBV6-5	TGTGCCAGCAGTTCCGACAGGGGGTATGGAAACACCATATATTTT	CASSSDRGYGNTIYF
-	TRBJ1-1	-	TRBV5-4	TGTGCCAGCAGCGCTCCGACAGGATCCACTGAAGCTTTCTTT	CASSAPTGSTEAFF
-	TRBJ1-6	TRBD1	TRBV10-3	TGTGCCATCAGTCGGACAGGGTCCTATAATTCACCCCTCCACTTT	CAISRTGSYNSPLHF
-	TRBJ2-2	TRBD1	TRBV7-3	TGTGCCAGCAGCTTATTCCCGGGACAGGGGGACACCGGGGAGCTGTTTTTT	CASSLFPGQGDTGELFF
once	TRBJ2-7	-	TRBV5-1	TGCGCCAGCAGCTCTTGGGGGAGGTCGGGGAAATCCTACGAGCAGTACTTC	CASSSWGRSGKSYEQYF
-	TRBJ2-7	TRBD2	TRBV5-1	TGCGCCAGCAGCGCCATCCCTCCGGTGGGACTAGCGGGCCACGAGCAGTACTTC	CASSAIPPVGLAGHEQYF
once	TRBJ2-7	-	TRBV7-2	TGTGCCAGCAGCTTAGGGGGTCACGGGAACTACGAGCAGTACTTC	CASSLGGHGNYEQYF
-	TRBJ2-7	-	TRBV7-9	TGTGCCAGCAGCGGGGGCGCGGGGGAGTACTTC	CASSGGAGEYF
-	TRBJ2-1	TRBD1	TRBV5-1	TGCGCCAGCAGACGGACAGGCCACTACAATGAGCAGTTCTTC	CASRRTGHYNEQFF
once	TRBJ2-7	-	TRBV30	TGTGCCTGGAGTGTACTGAGTTACGAGCAGTACTTC	CAWSVLSYEQYF
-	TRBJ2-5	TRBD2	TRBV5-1	TGCGCCAGCAGCAGGGTGGCTAGCGGGGGAGAGACCCAGTACTTC	CASSRVASGGETQYF
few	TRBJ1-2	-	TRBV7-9	TGTGCCAGCAGCTTAACGGGGGCGCGGTTCGGCTATGGCTACACCTTC	CASSLTGARFGYGYTF
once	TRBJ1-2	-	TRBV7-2	TGTGCCAGCAGCTTTCTGCTCAGGGCAGACTATGGCTACACCTTC	CASSFLLRADYGYTF
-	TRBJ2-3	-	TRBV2	TGTGCCAGCAGTCCCGTGATAACAGATACGCAGTATTTT	CASSPVITDTQYF
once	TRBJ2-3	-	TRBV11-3	TGTGCCAGCAGCTTCCTAGCCGAGAATACGCAGTATTTT	CASSFLAENTQYF
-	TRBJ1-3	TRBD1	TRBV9	TGTGCCAGCAGCGTAGCCCCAGGGGGCAATGGAGACACCATATATTTT	CASSVAPGGNGDTIYF
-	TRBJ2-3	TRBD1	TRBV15	TGTGCCACCAGCAGTCGGACAGGAGGAGATACGCAGTATTTT	CATSSRTGGDTQYF
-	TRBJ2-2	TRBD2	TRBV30	TGTGCCTGGGGACTAGCGGAGCAAATACCGAACACCGGGGAGCTGTTTTTT	CAWGLAEQIPNTGELFF
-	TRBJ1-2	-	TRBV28	TGTGCCAGCAGTTTTGGAGGGGGCTATGGCTACACCTTC	CASSFGGGYGYTF
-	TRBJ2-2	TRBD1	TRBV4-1	TGCGCCAGCAGCCAGAGGGACAGGGGGTTTAAGGGGGAGCTGTTTTTT	CASSQRDRGFKGELFF
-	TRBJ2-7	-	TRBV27	TGTGCCAGCAGTCCCGACAGTGAGGATTACGAGCAGTACTTC	CASSPDSEDYEQYF
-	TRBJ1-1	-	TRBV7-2	TGTGCCAGCAGCAAAAGAGCAGGGATTTTCGCTGAAGCTTTCTTT	CASSKRAGIFAEAFF
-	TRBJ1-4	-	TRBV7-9	TGTGCCAGCAGCTTAAGTACCTCAACTAATGAAAAACTGTTTTTT	CASSLSTSTNEKLFF
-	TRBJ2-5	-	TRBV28	TGTGCCAGCAGTTTACCCGGACAGCCCGAGGGGACCCAGTACTTC	CASSLPGQPEGTQYF
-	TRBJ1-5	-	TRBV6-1	TGTGCCAGCAAAGCCGTAGTTGCTCCTCAGCCCCAGCATTTT	CASKAVVAPQPQHF
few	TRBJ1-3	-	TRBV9	TGTGCCAGCAGCGTAGCCGGGACGGGTCGCTCTGGAAACACCATATATTTT	CASSVAGTGRSGNTIYF
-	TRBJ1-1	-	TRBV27	TGTGCCAGCAGTTTCTTTCTCCCCCGGGTACAGACCGCTGAAGCTTTCTTT	CASSFFLPRVQTAEAFF
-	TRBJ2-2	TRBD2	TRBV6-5	TGTGCCGTCCGGGGGGCGGGGGGTCCCACCGGGGAGCTGTTTTTT	CAVRGAGGPTGELFF
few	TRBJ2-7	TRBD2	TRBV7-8	TGTGCCAGCAGCTCCGAAGCGGGAGAGAGCTCCTACGAGCAGTACTTC	CASSSEAGESSYEQYF